Below are 22 T cell receptor beta chains sequenced from a single sample in a study of cytomegalovirus exposure and HLA in healthy donors. Assay used: immunoSEQ multiplex PCR; TCRdb lists only in-frame clones, some missing. In the table there are 120,000 or so clones, about 88% of which are singletons. The sample consisted of PBMCs. These receptors were taken from a woman younger than 35 in good health and CMV-seronegative.

V usage is TRBV27 and J usage is TRBJ2-1, with 8 nucleotides matching TRBD1. The V and J ends lost 3 bases and 6 bases, in that order; junction bases with no gene match: 13. This CDR3 is built from 17 residues. Germline V gives CDR1 MNHEY, CDR2 SMNVEV (reference sequence). CDR3 in DNA: TGTGCCAGCAGTTTCTTTGGGGGGACAGGCTCGGGCAATGAGCAGTTCTTC. It is translated as CASSFFGGTGSGNEQFF.

The chain employs TRBV28 and TRBJ2-5; 8 bases map to TRBD1. The CDR3 has 15 residues. Trimming took 5 bases from V and 3 from J; bases not matched to a gene: 8. From germline, CDR1 is MDHEN and CDR2 SYDVKM. The CDR3 region has the DNA TGTGCCAGCAGTATGGGCAGGGGGCGAAAAGAGACCCAGTACTTC. Translating it yields CASSMGRGRKETQYF.

This clone was recorded only once. This chain connects TRBV6-5 to TRBJ2-7; TRBD1 aligns across 9 bases. Germline V gene sequence: CDR1 MNHEY, CDR2 SVGAGI. The CDR3 extends over 14 amino acids. The trim removed 8 bases at V and 2 bases at J, leaving 7 bases unmatched. CDR3 in DNA: TGTGCCAGCCTCTCGTGGGACAGGGCCTACGAGCAGTACTTC. Residues: CASLSWDRAYEQYF.

In its sample, this clone was seen a few times. The genes are TRBV2 and TRBJ2-5, with D perhaps matching TRBD2 (5 bases). Trimming took 7 bases from V and 3 from J, leaving 18 bases between them. The CDR3 totals 15 residues. Germline CDR1 is SNHLY and CDR2 is FYNNEI. The CDR3 DNA reads TGTGCCAGCACCACTAAGGGAGCTAGGGAAGAGACCCAGTACTTC. Translated: CASTTKGAREETQYF.

This rearrangement joins TRBV2 to TRBJ1-1, with TRBD1 as a possible D gene (6 bases). Germline V gene sequence: CDR1 SNHLY, CDR2 FYNNEI. Deletions cut 4 bases from V and 2 bases from J, with 11 bases between. The CDR3 loop spans 14 amino acids. The CDR3 sequence is CASSATGPNTEAFF. CDR3 DNA: TGTGCCAGCAGTGCGACAGGCCCAAACACTGAAGCTTTCTTT.

CDR3 sequence reads: CATSRDRGDLGNTIYF. For the CDR3, the DNA is TGTGCCACCAGCCGGGACAGGGGAGATCTTGGAAACACCATATATTTT. The chain recombines TRBV15 with TRBJ1-3; TRBD1 agrees at 10 bases. CDR1 is LNHNV and CDR2 is YYDKDF in the germline V gene (reference sequence). The CDR3 extends over 16 amino acids. Germline trimming cut 5 bases from V and 3 bases from J; bases unmatched to any gene: 7.

The chain combines TRBV2 with TRBJ2-3; 13 nucleotides line up with TRBD2. Unmatched junction bases numbered 12, after V lost 6 bases and J lost 6 bases. The CDR3 is 17 amino acids. Germline values: CDR1 SNHLY, CDR2 FYNNEI. The chain's CDR3 is CASSFTWTSGSRDTQYF. In DNA form, the CDR3 reads TGTGCCAGCAGCTTTACATGGACTAGCGGGAGCCGGGATACGCAGTATTTT.

The chain uses TRBV5-1 and TRBJ2-3; D might be TRBD1 (6 bases). The germline V and J ends were trimmed by 2 bases and 8 bases, with 15 bases remaining between them. The germline CDR1 and CDR2 sequences are SGHRS and YFSETQ. This CDR3 is 14 amino acids long. The CDR3 loop is CASSLRTAEGTQYF. The CDR3 DNA is TGCGCCAGCAGCTTAAGGACAGCCGAGGGTACGCAGTATTTT.

The rearrangement joins TRBV28 to TRBJ1-2; D gene uncertain. V lost 1 base and J lost 7, with 13 bases in between. Germline assignment: CDR1 MDHEN and CDR2 SYDVKM. The CDR3 covers 14 residues. Here the CDR3 DNA reads TGTGCCAGCAGTTTATTATCCGGGTCTACTGGCTACACCTTC. Amino acids: CASSLLSGSTGYTF.

This rearrangement joins TRBV11-2 to TRBJ2-2; D possibly corresponds to TRBD1 (6 bases). CDR1 SGHAT and CDR2 FQNNGV come from the germline V gene. This CDR3 comprises 16 residues. V was pared by 6 bases and J by 4 bases, with 18 bases between. The CDR3 region is CASSPTGTQITGELFF. CDR3 coding DNA: TGTGCCAGCAGTCCGACCGGGACACAGATCACCGGGGAGCTGTTTTTT.

The chain recombines TRBV27 with TRBJ2-6; D ambiguous. The ends were cut back, 4 bases at V and 1 base at J, with 11 bases in the middle. The CDR3 has 16 amino acids. Germline assignment: CDR1 MNHEY and CDR2 SMNVEV (reference sequence). The CDR3 nucleotides read TGTGCCAGCAGTTGGTTGTCGGGTTCTGGGGCCAACGTCCTGACTTTC. Its translation is CASSWLSGSGANVLTF.

The chain uses TRBV7-6 and TRBJ2-3; the match to TRBD2 covers 8 bases. With 3 bases clipped from V and 0 bases from J, the junction kept 2 bases outside the gene matches. The length of the CDR3 is 15 residues. Germline CDR1 is SGHVS and CDR2 is FNYEAQ. The CDR3 loop is CASSFSGASTDTQYF. The CDR3 bases are TGTGCCAGCAGCTTTAGCGGGGCTAGCACAGATACGCAGTATTTT.

This rearrangement joins TRBV6-6 to TRBJ2-7; 7 bases map to TRBD1. Per the germline V gene, CDR1 is MNHNY and CDR2 is SVGAGI (reference sequence). The CDR3 length is 14 residues. Germline trimming cut 6 bases from V and 1 base from J; bases unmatched to any gene: 6. CDR3 residues: CASSSRDRSYEQYF. DNA for the CDR3: TGTGCCAGCAGCTCCCGGGACAGATCCTACGAGCAGTACTTC.

The V gene is TRBV9, the J gene TRBJ2-3; 11 bases agree with TRBD2. CDR1 and CDR2 (germline): SGDLS, YYNGEE. This CDR3 region has 15 residues. V shed 4 bases and J 2 bases; nucleotides not matched to a gene: 3. The CDR3 spells CASSLAGGVTDTQYF. The CDR3, as DNA: TGTGCCAGCAGCCTAGCGGGGGGCGTCACAGATACGCAGTATTTT. Based on the CDR3 plus reference TRBV9 and TRBJ2-3, the full variable domain is DSGVTQTPKHLITATGQRVTLRCSPRSGDLSVYWYQQSLDQGLQFLIQYYNGEERAKGNILERFSAQQFPDLHSELNLSSLELGDSALYFCASSLAGGVTDTQYFGPGTRLTVL.

The CDR3, as DNA: TGTGCCAGCAGCTACGACGGACTCTCCAATCAGCCCCAGCATTTT. It codes for CASSYDGLSNQPQHF. The genes are TRBV7-9 and TRBJ1-5, with D unresolved. This CDR3 is 15 amino acids long. Trimming took off 4 bases at V and 3 bases at J, with 13 bases between the two ends. Germline V gives CDR1 SEHNR, CDR2 FQNEAQ (reference sequence).

The V call is TRBV5-1, the J call TRBJ2-2; D is possibly TRBD2 (5 bases). Germline V gene lookup returns CDR1 SGHRS and CDR2 YFSETQ. V dropped 1 base and J dropped 0 bases, with 10 bases sitting between them. The CDR3 runs to 16 residues. The CDR3 reads CASSLRGTSNTGELFF. CDR3 nucleotide sequence: TGCGCCAGCAGCTTGCGGGGAACTTCGAACACCGGGGAGCTGTTTTTT.

The rearrangement uses TRBV18 and TRBJ2-7, with TRBD1 matching over 7 bases. The CDR3 is made up of 15 amino acids. CDR1 KGHSH and CDR2 LQKENI come from the germline V gene. The V and J ends lost 3 bases and 1 base, in that order; junction bases with no gene match: 6. The CDR3 DNA follows: TGTGCCAGCTCACCCGCCCGGGACAGTTCCTACGAGCAGTACGTC. Translation: CASSPARDSSYEQYV.

The chain combines TRBV30 with TRBJ1-2; TRBD1 agrees at 9 bases. Losses at the gene ends were 2 bases for V and 4 bases for J; bases not matched to a gene: 5. This CDR3 is built from 14 residues. CDR1 and CDR2 from the germline V gene are GTSNPN and SVGIG (reference sequence). The CDR3 DNA is TGTGCCTGGAGTCCGGACAGGGGAAGCTATGGCTACACCTTC. This translates into CAWSPDRGSYGYTF. Full variable domain (remainder filled in from reference TRBV30 and TRBJ1-2): SQTIHQWPATLVQPVGSPLSLECTVEGTSNPNLYWYRQAAGRGLQLLFYSVGIGQISSEVPQNLSASRPQDRQFILSSKKLLLSDSGFYLCAWSPDRGSYGYTFGSGTRLTVV.

J is TRBJ2-3 and V is TRBV28; 8 nucleotides line up with TRBD1. In germline, CDR1 is MDHEN, CDR2 SYDVKM. V shed 6 bases, J shed 1 base, and the junction held 6 bases outside the gene matches. CDR3 length: 15 residues. The CDR3 loop is CASRLLQGGTDTQYF. CDR3 DNA: TGTGCCAGCAGGCTACTACAGGGGGGCACAGATACGCAGTATTTT.

V usage is TRBV28 and J usage is TRBJ1-1, with D possibly matching TRBD1 (6 bases). CDR1 MDHEN and CDR2 SYDVKM come from the germline V gene. Trimming pared 11 bases from V and 1 base from J, leaving 11 bases between. This CDR3 is 12 amino acids long. CDR3 protein: CAGGQPNTEAFF. DNA of the CDR3: TGTGCCGGCGGACAGCCGAACACTGAAGCTTTCTTT.

The gene calls are TRBV7-2 and TRBJ2-1; TRBD2 agrees at 10 bases. V shed 2 bases, J shed 8 bases, and the junction held 9 bases outside the gene matches. CDR3 length: 16 amino acids. Germline loops: CDR1 SGHTA, CDR2 FQGNSA. CDR3: CASSLNLLAGRHEQFF. The CDR3 bases are TGTGCCAGCAGCTTAAATCTACTAGCGGGACGGCATGAGCAGTTCTTC.

CDR3 sequence reads: CASSEGLDRGTQYF. Here the CDR3 DNA reads TGCGCCAGCAGTGAGGGTCTCGACCGGGGGACCCAGTACTTC. V and J are TRBV10-2 and TRBJ2-5; tentatively, D is TRBD2 (5 bases). Trimming stripped 2 bases from V and 7 bases from J, with 14 bases between. This CDR3 region has 14 residues. CDR1 is WSHSY, CDR2 SAAADI, per germline.